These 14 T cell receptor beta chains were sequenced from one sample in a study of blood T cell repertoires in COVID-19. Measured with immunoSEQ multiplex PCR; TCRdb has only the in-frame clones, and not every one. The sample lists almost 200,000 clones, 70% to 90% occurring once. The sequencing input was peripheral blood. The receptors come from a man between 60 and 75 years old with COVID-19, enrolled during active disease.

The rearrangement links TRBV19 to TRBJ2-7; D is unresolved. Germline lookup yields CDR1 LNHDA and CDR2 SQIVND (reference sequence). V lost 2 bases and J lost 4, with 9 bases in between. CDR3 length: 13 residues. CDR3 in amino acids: CASSIRVRYEQYF. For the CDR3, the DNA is TGTGCCAGTAGTATACGGGTACGTTACGAGCAGTACTTC.

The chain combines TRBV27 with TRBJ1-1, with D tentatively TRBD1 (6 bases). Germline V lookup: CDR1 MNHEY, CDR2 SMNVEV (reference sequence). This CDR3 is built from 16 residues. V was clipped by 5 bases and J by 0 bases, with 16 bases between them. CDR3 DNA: TGTGCCAGCAGTGCCCGCAGGACAGATCTGAACACTGAAGCTTTCTTT. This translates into CASSARRTDLNTEAFF.

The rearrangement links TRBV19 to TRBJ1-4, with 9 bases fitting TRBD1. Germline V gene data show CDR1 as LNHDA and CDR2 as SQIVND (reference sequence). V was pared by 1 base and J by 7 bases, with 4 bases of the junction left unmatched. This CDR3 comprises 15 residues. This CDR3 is CASSIGGQGTEKLFF. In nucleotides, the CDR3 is TGTGCCAGTAGTATAGGGGGACAGGGTACTGAAAAACTGTTTTTT.

The CDR3 spells CASSRANEQFF. The CDR3 region has the DNA TGTGCCAGCAGTCGAGCGAATGAGCAGTTCTTC. The rearrangement links TRBV6-5 to TRBJ2-1; D is ambiguous. V lost 5 bases and J lost 7, with 6 bases in between. The CDR3 is made up of 11 amino acids. Germline V CDR1 and CDR2: MNHEY, SVGAGI.

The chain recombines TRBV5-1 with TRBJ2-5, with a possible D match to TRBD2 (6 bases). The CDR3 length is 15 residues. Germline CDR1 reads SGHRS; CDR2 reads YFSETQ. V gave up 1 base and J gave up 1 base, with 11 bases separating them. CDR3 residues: CASSLTGLPQETQYF. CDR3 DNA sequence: TGCGCCAGCAGCTTGACTGGACTACCCCAAGAGACCCAGTACTTC.

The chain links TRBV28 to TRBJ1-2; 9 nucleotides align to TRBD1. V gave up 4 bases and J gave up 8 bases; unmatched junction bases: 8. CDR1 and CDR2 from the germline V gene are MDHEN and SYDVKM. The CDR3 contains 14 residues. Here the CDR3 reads CASSYTGGAGGYTF. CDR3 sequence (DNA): TGTGCCAGCAGTTATACAGGGGGCGCTGGAGGCTACACCTTC.

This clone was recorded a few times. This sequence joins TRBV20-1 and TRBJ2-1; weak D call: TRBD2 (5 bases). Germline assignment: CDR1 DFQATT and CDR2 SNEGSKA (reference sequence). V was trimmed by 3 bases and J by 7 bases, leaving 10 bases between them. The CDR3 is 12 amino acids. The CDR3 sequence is CSASGRLNEQFF. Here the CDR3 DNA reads TGCAGTGCTAGTGGCAGACTAAATGAGCAGTTCTTC.

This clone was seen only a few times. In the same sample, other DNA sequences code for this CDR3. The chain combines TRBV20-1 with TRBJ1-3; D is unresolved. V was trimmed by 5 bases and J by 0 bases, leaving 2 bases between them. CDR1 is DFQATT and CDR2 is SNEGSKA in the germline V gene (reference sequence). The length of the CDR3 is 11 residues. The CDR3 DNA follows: TGCAGTGCTCACTCTGGAAACACCATATATTTT. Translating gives CSAHSGNTIYF.

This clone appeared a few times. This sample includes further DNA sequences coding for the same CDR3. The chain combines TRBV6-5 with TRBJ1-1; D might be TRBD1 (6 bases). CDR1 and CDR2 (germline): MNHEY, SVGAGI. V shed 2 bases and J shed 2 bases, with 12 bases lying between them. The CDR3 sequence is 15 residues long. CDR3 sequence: CASSYGGGGNTEAFF. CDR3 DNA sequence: TGTGCCAGCAGTTACGGCGGGGGCGGAAACACTGAAGCTTTCTTT.

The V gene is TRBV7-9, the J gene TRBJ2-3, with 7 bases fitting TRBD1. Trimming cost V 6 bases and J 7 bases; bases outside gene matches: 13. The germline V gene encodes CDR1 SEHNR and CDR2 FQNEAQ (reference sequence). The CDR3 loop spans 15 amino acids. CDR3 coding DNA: TGTGCCAGCAGTCCCGGGGCAGGGGGTTTGTATACGCAGTATTTT. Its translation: CASSPGAGGLYTQYF.

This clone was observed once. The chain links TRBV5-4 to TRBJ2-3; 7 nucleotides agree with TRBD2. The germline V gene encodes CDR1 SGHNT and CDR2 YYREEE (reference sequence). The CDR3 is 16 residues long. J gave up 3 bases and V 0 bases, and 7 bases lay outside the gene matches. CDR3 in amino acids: CASSLGGLAVTDTQYF. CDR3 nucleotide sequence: TGTGCCAGCAGCTTGGGAGGGCTAGCGGTGACAGATACGCAGTATTTT.

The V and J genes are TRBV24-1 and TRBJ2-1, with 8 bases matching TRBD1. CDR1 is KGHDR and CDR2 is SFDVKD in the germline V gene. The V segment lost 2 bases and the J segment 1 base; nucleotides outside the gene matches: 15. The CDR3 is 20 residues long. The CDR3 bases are TGTGCCACCAGTGATTCGTGGACAGGGAAAAATCGAAATTCCTACAATGAGCAGTTCTTC. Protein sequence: CATSDSWTGKNRNSYNEQFF.

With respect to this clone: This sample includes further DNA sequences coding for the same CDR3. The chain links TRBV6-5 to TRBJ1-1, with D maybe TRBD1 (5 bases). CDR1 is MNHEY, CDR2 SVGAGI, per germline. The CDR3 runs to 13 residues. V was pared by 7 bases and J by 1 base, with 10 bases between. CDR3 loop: CASTVGGNTEAFF. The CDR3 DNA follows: TGTGCCAGCACCGTGGGGGGGAACACTGAAGCTTTCTTT.

CDR3 in amino acids: CSVARTDGYTF. CDR3 DNA: TGCAGCGTCGCCAGGACAGATGGCTACACCTTC. The chain joins TRBV29-1 to TRBJ1-2; tentative D call: TRBD1 (6 bases). Germline CDR1 and CDR2: SQVTM and ANQGSEA. The CDR3 extends over 11 amino acids. The ends were cut back, 6 bases at V and 6 bases at J, with 11 bases in the middle.